The clone carrying this T cell receptor beta chain came up once. Its antigen is as yet unknown. Clones were read by immunoSEQ multiplex PCR, and TCRdb kept only the in-frame ones, dropping some. The data hold about 92,000 clones, with approximately 90% observed a single time. This entry comes from a study of T cell responses to AZD1222 COVID-19 vaccine. Turning to the study itself: Second doses at about 4 or about 12 weeks were pooled. Study conclusions and caveats: Females made up more of the donors, who were largely white British, and clonal diversity may have come out too low. Only a handful of AZD1222 recipients, roughly 6 in all, had baseline seropositivity.

With V trimmed by 0 bases and J by 5 bases, 8 bases remained unmatched. There are 15 residues in the CDR3. Germline V gene lookup returns CDR1 SQVTM and CDR2 ANQGSEA. The specimen comprised peripheral blood, sampled on day 0 of AZD1222 vaccination. This TCR came from an adult in good health. The V and J genes are TRBV29-1 and TRBJ1-2; 8 positions agree with TRBD1. CDR3 protein: CSVEEPWTGNYGYTF. In DNA form, the CDR3 reads TGCAGCGTTGAAGAACCGTGGACAGGGAATTATGGCTACACCTTC.